This TCR beta chain originates from a study of spatial heterogeneity in lung cancer. Study in general: Those follow-up PBMC samples that were available underwent sequencing, at a median interval of approximately two years following resection.

TCR cDNA molecules each had a unique molecular identifier. MiXCR, run by TCRdb on the 5' RACE reads, gives a single entry per CDR3 protein. The data contain about 17,000 distinct CDR3 sequences, about 20% of them singletons. The germline V gene encodes CDR1 SGHTA and CDR2 FQGNSA. This CDR3 has 16 residues. Time point described: blood at routine non-recurrence follow-up after resection. This clonotype has a handful of counts. Mismatch with germline at one junction end may stem from a read error. The material was PBMCs, obtained at follow-up. V gene TRBV7-2 combines with J gene TRBJ2-3, with D possibly called TRBD1 or TRBD2 (5 bases each). This TCR was sampled from a male donor with early-stage non-small cell lung cancer. As DNA, the CDR3 is TGTGCCAGCAGCTTGAGTTCCTTGGGGGTTACAGACACGCAGTATTTT. Protein product: CASSLSSLGVTDTQYF. The whole variable domain, remainder taken from reference TRBV7-2 and TRBJ2-3, is GAGVSQSPSNKVTEKGKDVELRCDPISGHTALYWYRQSLGQGLEFLIYFQGNSAPDKSGLPSDRFSAERTGGSVSTLTIQRTQQEDSAVYLCASSLSSLGVTDTQYFGPGTRLTVL.